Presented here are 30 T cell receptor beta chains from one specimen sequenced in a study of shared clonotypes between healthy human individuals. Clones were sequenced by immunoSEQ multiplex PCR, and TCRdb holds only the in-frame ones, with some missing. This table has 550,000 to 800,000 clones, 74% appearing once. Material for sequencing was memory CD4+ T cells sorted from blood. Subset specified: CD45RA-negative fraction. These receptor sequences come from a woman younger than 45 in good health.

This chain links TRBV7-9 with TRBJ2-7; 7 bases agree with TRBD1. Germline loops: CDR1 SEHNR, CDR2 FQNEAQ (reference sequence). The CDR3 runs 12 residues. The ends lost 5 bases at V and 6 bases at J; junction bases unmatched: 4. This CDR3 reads CASSRQGGEQYF. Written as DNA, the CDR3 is TGTGCCAGCAGCCGACAGGGTGGCGAGCAGTACTTC.

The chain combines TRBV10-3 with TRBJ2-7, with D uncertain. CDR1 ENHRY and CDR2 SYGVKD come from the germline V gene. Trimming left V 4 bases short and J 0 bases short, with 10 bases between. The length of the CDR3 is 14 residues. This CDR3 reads CAISALSDSYEQYF. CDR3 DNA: TGTGCCATCAGTGCCTTGTCTGACTCCTACGAGCAGTACTTC.

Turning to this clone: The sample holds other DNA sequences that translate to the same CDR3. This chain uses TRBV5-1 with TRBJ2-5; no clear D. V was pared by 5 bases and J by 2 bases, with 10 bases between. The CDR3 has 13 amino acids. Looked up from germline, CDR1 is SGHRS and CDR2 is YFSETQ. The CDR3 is CASSLPGQETQYF. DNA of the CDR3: TGCGCCAGCAGTCTGCCAGGTCAAGAGACCCAGTACTTC.

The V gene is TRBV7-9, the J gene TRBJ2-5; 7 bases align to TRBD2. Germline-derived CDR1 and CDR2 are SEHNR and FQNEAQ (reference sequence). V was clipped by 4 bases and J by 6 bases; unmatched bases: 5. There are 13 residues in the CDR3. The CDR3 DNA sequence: TGTGCCAGCAGCTCCACTAGCGAACAGACCCAGTACTTC. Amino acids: CASSSTSEQTQYF.

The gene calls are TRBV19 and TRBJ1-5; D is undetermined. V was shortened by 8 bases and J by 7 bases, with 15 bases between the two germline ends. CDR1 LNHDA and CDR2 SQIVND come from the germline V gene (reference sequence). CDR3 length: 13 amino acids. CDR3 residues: CASQRAAGQPQHF. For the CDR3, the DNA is TGTGCCAGTCAACGGGCGGCGGGCCAGCCCCAGCATTTT. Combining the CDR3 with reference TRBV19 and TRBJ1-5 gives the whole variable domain DGGITQSPKYLFRKEGQNVTLSCEQNLNHDAMYWYRQDPGQGLRLIYYSQIVNDFQKGDIAEGYSVSREKKESFPLTVTSAQKNPTAFYLCASQRAAGQPQHFGDGTRLSIL.

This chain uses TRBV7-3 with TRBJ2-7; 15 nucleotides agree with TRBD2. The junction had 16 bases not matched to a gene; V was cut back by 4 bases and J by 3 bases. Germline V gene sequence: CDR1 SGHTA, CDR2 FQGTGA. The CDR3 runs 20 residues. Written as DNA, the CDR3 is TGTGCCAGCAGCTGGACATCCGGGACTAGCGGGAGGTGGGGAATCTACGAGCAGTACTTC. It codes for CASSWTSGTSGRWGIYEQYF.

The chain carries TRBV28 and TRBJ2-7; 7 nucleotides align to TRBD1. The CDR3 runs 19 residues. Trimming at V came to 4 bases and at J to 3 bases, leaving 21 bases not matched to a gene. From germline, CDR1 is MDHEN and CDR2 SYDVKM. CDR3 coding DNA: TGTGCCAGCAGTTATCCCTCGCGTTGGGACAGCTCAACCCGCTACGAGCAGTACTTC. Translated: CASSYPSRWDSSTRYEQYF.

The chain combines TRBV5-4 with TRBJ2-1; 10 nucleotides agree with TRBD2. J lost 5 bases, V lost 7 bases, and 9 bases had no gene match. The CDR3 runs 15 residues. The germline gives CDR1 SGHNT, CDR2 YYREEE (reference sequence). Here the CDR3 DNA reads TGTGCCAGCGGCTCACTAGCGGGAATCCACAATGAGCAGTTCTTC. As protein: CASGSLAGIHNEQFF.

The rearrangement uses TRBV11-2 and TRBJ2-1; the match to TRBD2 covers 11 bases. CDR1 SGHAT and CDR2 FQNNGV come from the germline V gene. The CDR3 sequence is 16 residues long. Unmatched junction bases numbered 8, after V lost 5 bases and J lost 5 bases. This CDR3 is CASSANAGLADNEQFF. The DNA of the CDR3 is TGTGCCAGCAGCGCGAATGCGGGACTAGCGGACAATGAGCAGTTCTTC.

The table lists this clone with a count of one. CDR3 DNA sequence: TGTGCCAGCAGCCCCCGACAGGGCGGCAATCAGCCCCAGCATTTT. It specifies CASSPRQGGNQPQHF. The rearrangement uses TRBV11-2 and TRBJ1-5; the match to TRBD1 covers 7 bases. V lost 5 bases, J lost 2 bases, and 6 bases stayed unmatched. Germline CDR1 is SGHAT and CDR2 is FQNNGV. This CDR3 region has 15 residues.

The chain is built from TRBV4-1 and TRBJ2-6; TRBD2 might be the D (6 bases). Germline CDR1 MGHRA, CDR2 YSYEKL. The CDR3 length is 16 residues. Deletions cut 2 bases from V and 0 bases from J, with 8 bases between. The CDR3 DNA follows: TGCGCCAGCAGCCAACCCGGGAGCTCTGGGGCCAACGTCCTGACTTTC. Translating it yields CASSQPGSSGANVLTF.

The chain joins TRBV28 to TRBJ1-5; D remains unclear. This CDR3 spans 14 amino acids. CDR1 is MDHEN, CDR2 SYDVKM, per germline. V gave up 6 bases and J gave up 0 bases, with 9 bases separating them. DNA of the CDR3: TGTGCCAGCAGAACCAGCTATAGCAATCAGCCCCAGCATTTT. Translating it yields CASRTSYSNQPQHF.

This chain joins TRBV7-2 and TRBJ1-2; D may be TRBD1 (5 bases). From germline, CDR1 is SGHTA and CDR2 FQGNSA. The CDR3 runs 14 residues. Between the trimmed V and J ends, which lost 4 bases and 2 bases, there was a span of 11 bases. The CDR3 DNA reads TGTGCCAGCAGCTCCCTCGACAGAAACTATGGCTACACCTTC. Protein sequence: CASSSLDRNYGYTF.

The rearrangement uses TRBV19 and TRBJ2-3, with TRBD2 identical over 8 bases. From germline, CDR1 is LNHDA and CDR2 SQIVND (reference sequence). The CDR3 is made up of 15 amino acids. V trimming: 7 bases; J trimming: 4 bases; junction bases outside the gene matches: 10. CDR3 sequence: CASTIGSGRSDTQYF. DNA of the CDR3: TGTGCCAGTACGATTGGAAGCGGGAGATCAGATACGCAGTATTTT.

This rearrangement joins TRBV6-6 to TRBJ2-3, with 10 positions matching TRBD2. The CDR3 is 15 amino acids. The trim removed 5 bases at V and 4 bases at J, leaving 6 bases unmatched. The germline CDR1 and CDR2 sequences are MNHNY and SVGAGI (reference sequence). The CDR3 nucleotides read TGTGCCAGCAGTAGCCCTAGCGGGAGTGCAGATACGCAGTATTTT. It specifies CASSSPSGSADTQYF.

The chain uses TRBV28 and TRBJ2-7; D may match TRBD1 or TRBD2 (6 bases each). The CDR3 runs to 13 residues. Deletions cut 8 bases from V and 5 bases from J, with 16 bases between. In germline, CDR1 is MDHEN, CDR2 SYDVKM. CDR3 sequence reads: CASSPYGGHEQYF. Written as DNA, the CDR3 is TGTGCCAGCTCCCCCTACGGGGGCCACGAGCAGTACTTC.

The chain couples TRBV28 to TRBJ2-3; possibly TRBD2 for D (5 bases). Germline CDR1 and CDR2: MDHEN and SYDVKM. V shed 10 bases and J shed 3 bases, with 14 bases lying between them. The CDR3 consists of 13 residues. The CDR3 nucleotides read TGTGCCACCTATCGGCCGGGGACAGATACGCAGTATTTT. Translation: CATYRPGTDTQYF.

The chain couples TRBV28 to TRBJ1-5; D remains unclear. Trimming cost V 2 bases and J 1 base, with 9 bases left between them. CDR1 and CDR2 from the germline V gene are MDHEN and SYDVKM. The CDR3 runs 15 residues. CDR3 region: CASSLRIGSNQPQHF. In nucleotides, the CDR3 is TGTGCCAGCAGTTTACGGATTGGAAGCAATCAGCCCCAGCATTTT.

CDR3 region: CASRLAGHNEQFF. The CDR3 DNA reads as TGTGCCAGCAGACTAGCGGGCCACAATGAGCAGTTCTTC. This chain links TRBV6-5 with TRBJ2-1, with 9 bases matching TRBD2. The CDR3 totals 13 residues. The germline gives CDR1 MNHEY, CDR2 SVGAGI. Trimming at V came to 6 bases and at J to 5 bases, leaving 2 bases not matched to a gene.

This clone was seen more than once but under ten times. The DNA for the CDR3 is TGCGCCAGCAGTGACGCGGGGAGCCTCTACGAGCAGTACTTC. As protein: CASSDAGSLYEQYF. This chain uses TRBV10-1 with TRBJ2-7; the D gene is possibly TRBD2 (6 bases). The V gene's germline CDR1 is WNHNN and CDR2 SYGVQD (reference sequence). This CDR3 contains 14 residues. V dropped 3 bases and J dropped 3 bases, with 12 bases sitting between them.

This chain's CDR3 is CASSPVGNEQFF. The CDR3 coding sequence is TGTGCCAGCTCACCTGTGGGGAATGAGCAGTTCTTC. The V call is TRBV18, the J call TRBJ2-1; D gene ambiguous. The V end lost 3 bases, the J end lost 7 bases, and 7 bases lay between the germline ends. The length of the CDR3 is 12 residues. Germline-derived CDR1 and CDR2 are KGHSH and LQKENI.

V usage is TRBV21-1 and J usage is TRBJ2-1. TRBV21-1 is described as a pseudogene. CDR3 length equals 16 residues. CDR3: CASSKHFKGSSDEQFF. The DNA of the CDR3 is TGTGCCAGCAGCAAACATTTTAAGGGCAGCTCGGACGAGCAGTTCTTC.

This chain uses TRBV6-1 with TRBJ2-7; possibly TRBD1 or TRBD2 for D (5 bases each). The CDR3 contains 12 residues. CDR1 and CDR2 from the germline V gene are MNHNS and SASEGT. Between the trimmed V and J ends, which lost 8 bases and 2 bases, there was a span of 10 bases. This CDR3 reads CASRGPPYEQYF. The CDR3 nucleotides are TGTGCCAGCCGGGGACCTCCCTACGAGCAGTACTTC.

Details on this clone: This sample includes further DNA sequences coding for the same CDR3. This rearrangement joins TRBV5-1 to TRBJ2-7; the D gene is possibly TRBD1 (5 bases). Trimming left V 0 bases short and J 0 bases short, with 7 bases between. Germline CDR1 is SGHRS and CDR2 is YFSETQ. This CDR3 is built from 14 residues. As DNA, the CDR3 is TGCGCCAGCAGCTTGGGGACAAGCTCCTACGAGCAGTACTTC. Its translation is CASSLGTSSYEQYF.

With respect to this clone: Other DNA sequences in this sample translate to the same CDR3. The CDR3 DNA follows: TGCGCCAGCAGCCAAGCAGGGGGCTCCGGGGAGCTGTTTTTT. Residues: CASSQAGGSGELFF. V and J are TRBV4-1 and TRBJ2-2; 8 bases align to TRBD1. Looked up from germline, CDR1 is MGHRA and CDR2 is YSYEKL. The CDR3 covers 14 residues. J lost 6 bases, V lost 1 base, and 1 base had no gene match.

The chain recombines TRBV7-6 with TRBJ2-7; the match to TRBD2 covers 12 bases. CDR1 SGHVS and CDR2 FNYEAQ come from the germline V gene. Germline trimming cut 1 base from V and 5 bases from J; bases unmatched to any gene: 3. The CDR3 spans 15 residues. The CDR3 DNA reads TGTGCCAGCAGCTTAGGACTAGCGGGAGTAGACGAGCAGTACTTC. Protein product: CASSLGLAGVDEQYF.

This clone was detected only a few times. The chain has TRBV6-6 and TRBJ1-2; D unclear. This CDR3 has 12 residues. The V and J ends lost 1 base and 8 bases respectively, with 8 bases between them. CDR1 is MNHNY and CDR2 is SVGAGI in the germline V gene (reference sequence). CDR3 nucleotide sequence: TGTGCCAGCAGTTACTTGGAAAGGGGCTACACCTTC. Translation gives CASSYLERGYTF.

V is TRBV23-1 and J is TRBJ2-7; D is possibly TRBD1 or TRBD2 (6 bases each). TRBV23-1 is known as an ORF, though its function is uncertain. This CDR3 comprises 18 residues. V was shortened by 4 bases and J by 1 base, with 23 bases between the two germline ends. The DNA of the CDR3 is TGCGCCAGCAGTCCCCAGAGGGGGGATGAGGGCCGTTCCTACGAGCAGTACTTC. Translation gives CASSPQRGDEGRSYEQYF.

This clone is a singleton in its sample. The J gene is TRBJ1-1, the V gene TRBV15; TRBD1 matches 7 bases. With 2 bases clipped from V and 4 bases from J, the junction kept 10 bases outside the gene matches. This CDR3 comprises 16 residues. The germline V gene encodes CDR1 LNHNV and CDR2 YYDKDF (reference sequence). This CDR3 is CATSRRQGLRVTEAFF. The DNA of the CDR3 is TGTGCCACCAGCAGAAGACAGGGATTAAGAGTCACTGAAGCTTTCTTT.

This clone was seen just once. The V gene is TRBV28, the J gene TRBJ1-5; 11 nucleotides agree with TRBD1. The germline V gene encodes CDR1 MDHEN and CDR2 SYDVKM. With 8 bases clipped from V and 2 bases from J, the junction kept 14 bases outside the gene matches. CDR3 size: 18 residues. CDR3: CASLTPGQGVWGNQPQHF. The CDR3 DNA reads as TGTGCCAGCCTCACTCCGGGACAGGGGGTTTGGGGCAATCAGCCCCAGCATTTT.